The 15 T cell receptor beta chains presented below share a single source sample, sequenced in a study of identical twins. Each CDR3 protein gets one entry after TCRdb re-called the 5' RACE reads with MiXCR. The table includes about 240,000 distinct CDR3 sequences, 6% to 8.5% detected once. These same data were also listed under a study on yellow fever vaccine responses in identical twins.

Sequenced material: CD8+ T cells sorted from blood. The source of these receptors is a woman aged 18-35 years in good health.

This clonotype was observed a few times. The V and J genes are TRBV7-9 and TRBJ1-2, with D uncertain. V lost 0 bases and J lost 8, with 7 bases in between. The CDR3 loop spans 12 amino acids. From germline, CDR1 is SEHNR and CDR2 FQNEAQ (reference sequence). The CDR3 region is CASSLATGGYTF. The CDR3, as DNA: TGTGCCAGCAGCTTAGCGACGGGGGGCTACACCTTC.

The CDR3 sequence: CASSLGLGGLAPTNTGELFF. Written as DNA, the CDR3 is TGTGCCAGCAGCTTAGGGCTTGGCGGTCTCGCCCCGACGAACACCGGGGAGCTGTTTTTT. The rearrangement uses TRBV7-8 and TRBJ2-2, with unresolved D. V gave up 1 base and J gave up 0 bases, with 21 bases separating them. The germline CDR1 and CDR2 sequences are SGHVS and FQNEAQ. The CDR3 covers 20 residues. Looking up the rest from reference TRBV7-8 and TRBJ2-2 gives the full variable domain: GAGVSQSPRYKVAKRGQDVALRCDPISGHVSLFWYQQALGQGPEFLTYFQNEAQLDKSGLPSDRFFAERPEGSVSTLKIQRTQQEDSAVYLCASSLGLGGLAPTNTGELFFGEGSRLTVL.

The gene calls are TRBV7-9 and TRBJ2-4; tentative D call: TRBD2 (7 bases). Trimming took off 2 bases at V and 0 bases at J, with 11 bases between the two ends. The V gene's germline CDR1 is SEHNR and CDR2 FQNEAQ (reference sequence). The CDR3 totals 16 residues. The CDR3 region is CASSLSGGPAKNIQYF. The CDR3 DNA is TGTGCCAGCAGCTTATCCGGGGGGCCAGCCAAAAACATTCAGTACTTC.

The CDR3 is CASSVAELTYEQYV. The CDR3 region has the DNA TGTGCCAGCAGTGTGGCAGAACTAACCTACGAGCAGTACGTC. The rearrangement links TRBV2 to TRBJ2-7; no reliable D call. Deletions cut 4 bases from V and 2 bases from J, with 12 bases between. In germline, CDR1 is SNHLY, CDR2 FYNNEI. The CDR3 has 14 residues.

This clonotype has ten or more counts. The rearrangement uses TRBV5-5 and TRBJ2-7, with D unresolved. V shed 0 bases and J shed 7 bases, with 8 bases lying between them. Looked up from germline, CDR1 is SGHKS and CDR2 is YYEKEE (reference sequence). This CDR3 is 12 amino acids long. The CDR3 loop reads CASSLAPLEQYF. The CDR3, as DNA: TGTGCCAGCAGCTTGGCGCCTCTGGAGCAGTACTTC.

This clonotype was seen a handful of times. The CDR3 DNA is TGTGCCAGCAGCCCTACGACTAGTCTCAATGAGCAGTTCTTC. This translates into CASSPTTSLNEQFF. The chain employs TRBV6-1 and TRBJ2-1; TRBD2 is a possible D gene (6 bases). The germline V gene has CDR1 MNHNS and CDR2 SASEGT. Trimming stripped 6 bases from V and 6 bases from J, with 15 bases between. The CDR3 is made up of 14 amino acids.

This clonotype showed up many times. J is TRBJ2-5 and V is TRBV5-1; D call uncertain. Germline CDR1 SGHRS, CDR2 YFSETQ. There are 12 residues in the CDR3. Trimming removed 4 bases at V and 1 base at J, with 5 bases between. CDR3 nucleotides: TGCGCCAGCAGCGGCCCCCAAGAGACCCAGTACTTC. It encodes CASSGPQETQYF.

CDR3 coding DNA: TGTGCCAGTAAGGGGGCCGCTAGCTACTTTGGCTACACCTTC. Translating gives CASKGAASYFGYTF. The gene calls are TRBV28 and TRBJ1-2; 7 nucleotides match TRBD1. This CDR3 is 14 amino acids long. V lost 9 bases to trimming and J lost 7 bases; unmatched junction nucleotides: 14. The germline V gene has CDR1 MDHEN and CDR2 SYDVKM.

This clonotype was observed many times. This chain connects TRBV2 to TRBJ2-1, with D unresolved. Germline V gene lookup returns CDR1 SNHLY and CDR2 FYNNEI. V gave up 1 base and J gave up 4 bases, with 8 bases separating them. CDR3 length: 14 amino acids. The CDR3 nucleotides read TGTGCCAGCAGTGAAGAGGGCTATTACAATGAGCAGTTCTTC. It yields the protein CASSEEGYYNEQFF.

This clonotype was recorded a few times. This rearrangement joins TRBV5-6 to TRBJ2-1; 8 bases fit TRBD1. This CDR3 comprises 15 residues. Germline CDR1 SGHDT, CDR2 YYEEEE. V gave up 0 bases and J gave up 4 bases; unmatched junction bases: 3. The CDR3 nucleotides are TGTGCCAGCAGCTTGGCACAGGGGGGTTACAATGAGCAGTTCTTC. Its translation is CASSLAQGGYNEQFF.

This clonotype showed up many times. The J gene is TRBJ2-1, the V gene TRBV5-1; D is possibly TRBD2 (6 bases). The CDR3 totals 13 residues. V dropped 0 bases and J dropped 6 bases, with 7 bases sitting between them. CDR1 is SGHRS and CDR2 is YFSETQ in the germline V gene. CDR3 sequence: CASSLAGGNEQFF. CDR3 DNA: TGCGCCAGCAGCTTGGCCGGGGGCAATGAGCAGTTCTTC.

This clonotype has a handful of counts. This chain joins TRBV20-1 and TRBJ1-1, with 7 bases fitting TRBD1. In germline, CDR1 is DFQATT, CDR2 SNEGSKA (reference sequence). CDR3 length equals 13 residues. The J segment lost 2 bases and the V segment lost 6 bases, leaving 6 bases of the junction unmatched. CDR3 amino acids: CSATGTDNTEAFF. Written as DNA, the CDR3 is TGCAGTGCAACCGGGACAGACAACACTGAAGCTTTCTTT.

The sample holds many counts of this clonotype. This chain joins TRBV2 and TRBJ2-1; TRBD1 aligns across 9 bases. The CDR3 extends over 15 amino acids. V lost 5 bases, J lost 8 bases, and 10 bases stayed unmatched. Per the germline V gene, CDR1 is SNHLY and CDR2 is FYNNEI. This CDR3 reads CASSTIWGQGDEQFF. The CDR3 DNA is TGTGCCAGCAGTACTATTTGGGGACAGGGAGATGAGCAGTTCTTC.

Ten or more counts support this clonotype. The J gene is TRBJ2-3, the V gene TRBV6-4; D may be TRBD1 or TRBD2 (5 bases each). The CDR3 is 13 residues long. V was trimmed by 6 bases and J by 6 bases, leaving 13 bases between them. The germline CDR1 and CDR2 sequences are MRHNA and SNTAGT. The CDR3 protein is CASSRDGVDTQYF. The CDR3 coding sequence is TGTGCCAGCAGCCGGGACGGAGTGGATACGCAGTATTTT.

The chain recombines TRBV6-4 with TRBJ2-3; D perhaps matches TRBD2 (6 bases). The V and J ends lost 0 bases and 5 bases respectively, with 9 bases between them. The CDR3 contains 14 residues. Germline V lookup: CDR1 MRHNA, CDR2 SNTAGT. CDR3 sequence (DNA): TGTGCCAGCAGTGACTCGGGGGAGGTAGATACGCAGTATTTT. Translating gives CASSDSGEVDTQYF.